This T cell receptor beta chain was recovered during a study of blood T cell repertoires in COVID-19. On the study more broadly: Acute and convalescent COVID-19 specimens originated in the United States, Italy and Spain. The cDNA or gDNA used as material had been derived from T cells, B-cell-depleted T cells, or PBMCs.

CDR1 and CDR2 (germline): SGHTA, FQGNSA. V was trimmed by 4 bases and J by 3 bases, leaving 13 bases between them. CDR3 length: 15 amino acids. In the authors' workflow: Amplification of reference gene primers was used by the study to estimate nucleated cell counts. The table came from immunoSEQ multiplex PCR; TCRdb's copy has only in-frame clones and leaves some out. V and J calls and clone size are as listed in that table; D and trimming were resolved from the DNA. The sample lists under 150,000 clones; around four fifths were seen once. The sequencing sample was made of peripheral blood. The sequence derives from a woman aged 40 to 50 with acute or convalescent COVID-19. This chain links TRBV7-2 with TRBJ1-5, with D hard to call. CDR3 coding DNA: TGTGCCAGCAGCTCCGGCAGCAGGATCAATCAGCCCCAGCATTTT. Its protein product is CASSSGSRINQPQHF.